This T cell receptor beta chain was sequenced in a study of PD-L1 blockade in urothelial cancer. Study at large: Each patient had 0 to 3 earlier chemotherapy regimens. After treatment start, blood was analyzed at 3 weeks (second dose) and at 6 weeks. The study, taken as a whole, reports: Pretreatment TCR clonality in blood, when below the median, was predictive of better survival.

Time point meaning: pretreatment peripheral blood. Measured with immunoSEQ multiplex PCR; TCRdb has only the in-frame clones, and not every one. The sample shows about 87,000 clones, roughly 89% of them seen only once. Germline V CDR1 and CDR2: SGHNT, YYREEE (reference sequence). The CDR3 length is 18 residues. The V gene end was trimmed by 4 bases and the J gene end by 1 base; junction bases not matched to a gene: 4. In the case of this clone: As yet, its antigen is unknown.

The sequence came from a man in his 60s with urothelial cancer. The chain couples TRBV5-4 to TRBJ2-6; 14 nucleotides match TRBD2. The sequences come from PBMCs, collected around atezolizumab (anti-PD-L1) treatment. CDR3 protein: CASSRGLAGASGANVLTF. CDR3 DNA sequence: TGTGCCAGCAGCCGGGGACTAGCGGGAGCATCTGGGGCCAACGTCCTGACTTTC. The full variable domain, with the rest looked up from reference TRBV5-4 and TRBJ2-6, is ETGVTQSPTHLIKTRGQQVTLRCSSQSGHNTVSWYQQALGQGPQFIFQYYREEENGRGNFPPRFSGLQFPNYSSELNVNALELDDSALYLCASSRGLAGASGANVLTFGAGSRLTVL.